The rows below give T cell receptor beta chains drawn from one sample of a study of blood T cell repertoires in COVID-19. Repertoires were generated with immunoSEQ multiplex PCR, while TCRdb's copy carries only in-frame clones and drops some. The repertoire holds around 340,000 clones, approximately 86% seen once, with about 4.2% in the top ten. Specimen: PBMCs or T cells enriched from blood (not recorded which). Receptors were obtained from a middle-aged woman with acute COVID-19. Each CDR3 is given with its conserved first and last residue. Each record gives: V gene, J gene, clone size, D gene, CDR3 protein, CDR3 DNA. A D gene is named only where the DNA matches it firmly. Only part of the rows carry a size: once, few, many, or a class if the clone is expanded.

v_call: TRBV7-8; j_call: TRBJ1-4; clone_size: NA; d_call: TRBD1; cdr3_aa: CASSRQTGINEKLFF; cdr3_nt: TGTGCCAGCAGCCGACAGACAGGGATTAATGAAAAACTGTTTTTT
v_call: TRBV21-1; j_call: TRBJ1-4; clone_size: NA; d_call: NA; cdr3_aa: CASSRESHEKLFF; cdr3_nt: TGTGCCAGCAGCAGGGAGAGTCATGAAAAACTGTTTTTT
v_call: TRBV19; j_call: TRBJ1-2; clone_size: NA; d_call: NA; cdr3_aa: CASSATGNYGYTF; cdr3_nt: TGTGCCAGTAGTGCCACGGGAAACTATGGCTACACCTTC
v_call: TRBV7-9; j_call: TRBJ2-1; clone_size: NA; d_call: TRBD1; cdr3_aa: CASSIDVGQGWNEQFF; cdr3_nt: TGTGCCAGCAGCATAGACGTGGGACAGGGTTGGAATGAGCAGTTCTTC
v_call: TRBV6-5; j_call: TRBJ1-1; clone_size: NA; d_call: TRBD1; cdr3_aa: CASRTTGTGRTEAFF; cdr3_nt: TGTGCCAGCAGAACTACCGGGACAGGGAGAACTGAAGCTTTCTTT
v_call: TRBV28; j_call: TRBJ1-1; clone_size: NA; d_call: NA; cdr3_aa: CASSPHPGFRINTEAFF; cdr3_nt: TGTGCCAGCAGTCCCCATCCGGGATTCCGCATAAACACTGAAGCTTTCTTT
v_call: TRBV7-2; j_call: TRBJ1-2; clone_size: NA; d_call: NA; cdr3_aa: CASSLDPNYGYTF; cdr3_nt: TGTGCCAGCAGCTTAGATCCGAACTATGGCTACACCTTC
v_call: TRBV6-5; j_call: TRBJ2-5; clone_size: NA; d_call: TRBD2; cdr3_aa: CASSYSFPGGETQYF; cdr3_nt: TGTGCCAGCAGTTACTCGTTTCCGGGAGGGGAGACCCAGTACTTC
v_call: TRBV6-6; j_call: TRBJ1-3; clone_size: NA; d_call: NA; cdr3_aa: CASSRNQDSGNTIYF; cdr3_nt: TGTGCCAGCAGTCGAAACCAGGACTCTGGAAACACCATATATTTT
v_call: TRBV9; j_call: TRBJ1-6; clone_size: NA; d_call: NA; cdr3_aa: CASSVEVYSSYNSPLHF; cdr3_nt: TGTGCCAGCAGCGTAGAAGTCTATAGCTCCTATAATTCACCCCTCCACTTT
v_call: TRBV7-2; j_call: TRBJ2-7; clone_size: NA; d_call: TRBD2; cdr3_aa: CASSLSPSGVYEQYF; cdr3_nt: TGTGCCAGCAGCTTATCTCCTAGCGGAGTCTACGAGCAGTACTTC
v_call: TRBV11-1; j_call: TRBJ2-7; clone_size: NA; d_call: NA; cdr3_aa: CASSPLLVLHEQYF; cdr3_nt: TGTGCCAGCAGCCCCCTCCTAGTATTACACGAGCAGTACTTC
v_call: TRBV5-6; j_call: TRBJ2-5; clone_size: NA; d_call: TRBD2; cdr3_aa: CASSLATSVETQYF; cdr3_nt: TGTGCCAGCAGCTTGGCTACTAGCGTAGAGACCCAGTACTTC
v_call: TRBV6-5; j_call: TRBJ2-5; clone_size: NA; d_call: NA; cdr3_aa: CASSPKGETQYF; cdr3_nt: TGTGCCAGCAGCCCCAAGGGGGAGACCCAGTACTTC
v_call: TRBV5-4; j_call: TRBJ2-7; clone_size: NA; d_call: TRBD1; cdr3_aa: CASSLGTGSLKFEQYF; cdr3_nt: TGTGCCAGCAGCTTGGGGACAGGGTCCCTTAAGTTCGAGCAGTACTTC
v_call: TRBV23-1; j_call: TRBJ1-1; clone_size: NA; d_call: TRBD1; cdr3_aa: CASSQYRGRNTEAFF; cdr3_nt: TGCGCCAGCAGTCAGTACAGGGGTCGCAACACTGAAGCTTTCTTT
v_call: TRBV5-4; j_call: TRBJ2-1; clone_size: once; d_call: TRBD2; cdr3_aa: CASSLAGSGGSSYNEQFF; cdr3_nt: TGTGCCAGCAGCTTGGCGGGTAGCGGGGGGTCCTCCTACAATGAGCAGTTCTTC
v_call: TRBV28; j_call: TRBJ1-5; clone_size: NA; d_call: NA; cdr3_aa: CASSPGSSRGQPQHF; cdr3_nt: TGTGCCAGCAGTCCCGGATCAAGCAGGGGTCAGCCCCAGCATTTT
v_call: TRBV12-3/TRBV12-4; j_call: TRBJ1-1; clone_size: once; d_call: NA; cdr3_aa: CASSFAVNTEAFF; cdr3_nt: TGTGCCAGCAGTTTCGCAGTTAACACTGAAGCTTTCTTT
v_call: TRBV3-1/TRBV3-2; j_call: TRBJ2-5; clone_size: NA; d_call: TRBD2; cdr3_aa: CASSQSGLEWETQYF; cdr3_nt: TGTGCCAGCAGCCAATCGGGACTAGAATGGGAGACCCAGTACTTC
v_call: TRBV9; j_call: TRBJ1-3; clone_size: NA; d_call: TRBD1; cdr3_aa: CASSADATGYGNTIYF; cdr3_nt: TGTGCCAGCAGCGCCGACGCGACAGGGTATGGAAACACCATATATTTT
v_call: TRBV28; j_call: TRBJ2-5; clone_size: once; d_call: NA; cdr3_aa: CASSSPGKALETQYF; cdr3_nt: TGTGCCAGCAGTTCCCCGGGAAAGGCGTTGGAGACCCAGTACTTC
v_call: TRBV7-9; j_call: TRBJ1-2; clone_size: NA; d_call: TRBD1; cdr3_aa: CASSSTAVGQGTSGYTF; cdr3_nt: TGTGCCAGCAGCTCCACGGCAGTCGGACAGGGGACGTCCGGCTACACCTTC
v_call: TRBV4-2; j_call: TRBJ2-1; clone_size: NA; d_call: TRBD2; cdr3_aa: CASSQAGLADYNEQFF; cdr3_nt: TGTGCCAGCAGCCAGGCGGGACTAGCGGACTACAATGAGCAGTTCTTC
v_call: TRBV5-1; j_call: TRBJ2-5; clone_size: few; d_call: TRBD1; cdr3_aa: CASSPVPGQGETQYF; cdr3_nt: TGCGCCAGCAGCCCTGTCCCGGGACAGGGAGAGACCCAGTACTTC
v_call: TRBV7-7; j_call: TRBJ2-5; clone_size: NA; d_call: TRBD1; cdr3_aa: CASSPGQLGETQYF; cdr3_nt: TGTGCCAGCAGCCCGGGACAGTTAGGAGAGACCCAGTACTTC
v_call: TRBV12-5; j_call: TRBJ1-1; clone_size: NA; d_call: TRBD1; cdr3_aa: CASGLQGLTEAFF; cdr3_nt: TGTGCTAGTGGTTTACAGGGGCTCACTGAAGCTTTCTTT
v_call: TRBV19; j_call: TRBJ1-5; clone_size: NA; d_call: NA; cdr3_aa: CASSMARIGSPTSNQPQHF; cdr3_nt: TGTGCCAGTAGTATGGCCCGGATAGGGAGCCCAACTAGCAATCAGCCCCAGCATTTT
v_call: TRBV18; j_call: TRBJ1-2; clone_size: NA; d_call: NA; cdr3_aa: CASSDKPNNYGYTF; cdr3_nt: TGTGCCAGCTCCGACAAGCCTAACAACTATGGCTACACCTTC
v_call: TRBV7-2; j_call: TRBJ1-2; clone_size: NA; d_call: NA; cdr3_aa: CASTSFSADGYTF; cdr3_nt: TGTGCCAGCACGAGTTTTAGTGCTGATGGCTACACCTTC
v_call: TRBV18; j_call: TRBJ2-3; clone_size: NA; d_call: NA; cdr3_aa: CASSESSGGDTQYF; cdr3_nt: TGTGCCAGCTCAGAAAGTTCCGGGGGAGATACGCAGTATTTT
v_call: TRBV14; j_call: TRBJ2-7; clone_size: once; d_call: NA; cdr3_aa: CASSQAPNREKQYF; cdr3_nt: TGTGCCAGCAGCCAAGCCCCGAACAGGGAAAAGCAGTACTTC
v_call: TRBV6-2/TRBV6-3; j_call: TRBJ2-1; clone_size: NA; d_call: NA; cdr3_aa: CASSPSPKYLPYNEQFF; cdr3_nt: TGTGCCAGCAGTCCCTCCCCGAAATATCTACCCTACAATGAGCAGTTCTTC